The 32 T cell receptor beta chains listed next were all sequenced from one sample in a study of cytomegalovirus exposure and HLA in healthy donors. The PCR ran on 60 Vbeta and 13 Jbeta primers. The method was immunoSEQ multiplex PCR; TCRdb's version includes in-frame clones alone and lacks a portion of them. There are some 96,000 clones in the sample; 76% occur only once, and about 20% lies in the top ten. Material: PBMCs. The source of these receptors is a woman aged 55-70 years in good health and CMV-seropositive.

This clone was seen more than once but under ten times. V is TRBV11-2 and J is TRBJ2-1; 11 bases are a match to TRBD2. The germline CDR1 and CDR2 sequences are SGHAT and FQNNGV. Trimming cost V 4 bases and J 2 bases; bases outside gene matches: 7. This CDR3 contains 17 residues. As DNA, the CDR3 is TGTGCCAGCAGCTCCATGCTAGCGGGAGGAACCTACAATGAGCAGTTCTTC. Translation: CASSSMLAGGTYNEQFF.

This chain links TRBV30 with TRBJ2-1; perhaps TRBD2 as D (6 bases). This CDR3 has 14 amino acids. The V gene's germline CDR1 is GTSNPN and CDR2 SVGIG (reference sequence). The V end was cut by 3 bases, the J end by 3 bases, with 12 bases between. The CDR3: CAWRRLGVYNEQFF. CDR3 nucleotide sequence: TGTGCCTGGAGGAGACTAGGGGTCTACAATGAGCAGTTCTTC.

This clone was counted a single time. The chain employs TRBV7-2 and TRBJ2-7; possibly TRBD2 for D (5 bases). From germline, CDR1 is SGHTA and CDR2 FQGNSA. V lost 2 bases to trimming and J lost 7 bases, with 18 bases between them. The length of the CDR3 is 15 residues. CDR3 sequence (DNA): TGTGCCAGCAGCTTATCTCGAGGGAGTGTGAGTGAGCAGTACTTC. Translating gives CASSLSRGSVSEQYF. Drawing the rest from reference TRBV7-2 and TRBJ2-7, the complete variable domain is GAGVSQSPSNKVTEKGKDVELRCDPISGHTALYWYRQSLGQGLEFLIYFQGNSAPDKSGLPSDRFSAERTGGSVSTLTIQRTQQEDSAVYLCASSLSRGSVSEQYFGPGTRLTVT.

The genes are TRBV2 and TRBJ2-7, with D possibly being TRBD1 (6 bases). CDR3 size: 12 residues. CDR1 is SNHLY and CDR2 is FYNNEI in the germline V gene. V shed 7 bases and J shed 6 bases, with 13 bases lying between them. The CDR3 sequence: CASKQGVREQYF. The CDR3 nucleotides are TGTGCCAGCAAACAGGGAGTTCGCGAGCAGTACTTC.

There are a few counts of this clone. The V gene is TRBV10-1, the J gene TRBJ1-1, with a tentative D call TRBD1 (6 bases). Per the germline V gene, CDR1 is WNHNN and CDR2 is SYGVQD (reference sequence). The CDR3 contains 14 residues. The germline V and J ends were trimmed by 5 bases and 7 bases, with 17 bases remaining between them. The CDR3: CASSLETQGIEAFF. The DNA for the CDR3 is TGCGCCAGCAGTCTAGAAACGCAGGGGATTGAAGCTTTCTTT.

The DNA for the CDR3 is TGTGCCAGCAGCCAAGGGCAGGCCGAGTGGTTCTTC. Translated: CASSQGQAEWFF. The chain joins TRBV14 to TRBJ2-1, with D uncertain. Germline V gene lookup returns CDR1 SGHDN and CDR2 FVKESK. This CDR3 comprises 12 residues. V shed 1 base and J shed 15 bases, with 13 bases lying between them.

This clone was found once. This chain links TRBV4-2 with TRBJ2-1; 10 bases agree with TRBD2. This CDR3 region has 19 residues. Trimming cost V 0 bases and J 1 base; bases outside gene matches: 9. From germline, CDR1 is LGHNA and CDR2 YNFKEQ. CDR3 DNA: TGTGCCAGCAGCCAAGAGACAGCGGGAGGGCTACAGTCCTACAATGAGCAGTTCTTC. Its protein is CASSQETAGGLQSYNEQFF.

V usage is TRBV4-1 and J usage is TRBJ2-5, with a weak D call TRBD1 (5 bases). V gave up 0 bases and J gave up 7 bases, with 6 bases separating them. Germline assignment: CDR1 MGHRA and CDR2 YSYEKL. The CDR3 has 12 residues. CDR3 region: CASSQDRGTQYF. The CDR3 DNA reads TGCGCCAGCAGCCAAGATAGGGGGACCCAGTACTTC.

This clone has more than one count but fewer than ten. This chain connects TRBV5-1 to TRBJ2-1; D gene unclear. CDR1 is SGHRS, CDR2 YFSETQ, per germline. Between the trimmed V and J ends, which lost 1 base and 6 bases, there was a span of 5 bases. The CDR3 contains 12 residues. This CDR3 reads CASSLNFNEQFF. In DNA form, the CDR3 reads TGCGCCAGCAGCTTGAACTTCAATGAGCAGTTCTTC.

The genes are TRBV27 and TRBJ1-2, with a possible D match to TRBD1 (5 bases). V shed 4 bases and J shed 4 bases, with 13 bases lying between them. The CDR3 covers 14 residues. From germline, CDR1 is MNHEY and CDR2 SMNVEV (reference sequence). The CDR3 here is CASSSVQAAYGYTF. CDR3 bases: TGTGCCAGCAGTTCAGTACAGGCCGCCTATGGCTACACCTTC.

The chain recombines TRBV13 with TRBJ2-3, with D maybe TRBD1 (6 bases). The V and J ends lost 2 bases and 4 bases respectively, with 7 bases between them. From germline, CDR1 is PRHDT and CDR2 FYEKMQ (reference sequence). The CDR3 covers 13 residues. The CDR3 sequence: CASSLTGPDTQYF. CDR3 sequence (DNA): TGTGCCAGCAGCTTAACAGGGCCAGATACGCAGTATTTT.

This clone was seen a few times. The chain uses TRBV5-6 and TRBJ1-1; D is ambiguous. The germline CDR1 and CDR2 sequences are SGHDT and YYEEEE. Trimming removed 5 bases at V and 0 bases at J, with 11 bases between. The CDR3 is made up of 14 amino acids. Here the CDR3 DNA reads TGTGCCAGCAGTACCTGGGGAGTGAACACTGAAGCTTTCTTT. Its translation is CASSTWGVNTEAFF. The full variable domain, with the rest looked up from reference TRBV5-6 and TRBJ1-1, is DAGVTQSPTHLIKTRGQQVTLRCSPKSGHDTVSWYQQALGQGPQFIFQYYEEEERQRGNFPDRFSGHQFPNYSSELNVNALLLGDSALYLCASSTWGVNTEAFFGQGTRLTVV.

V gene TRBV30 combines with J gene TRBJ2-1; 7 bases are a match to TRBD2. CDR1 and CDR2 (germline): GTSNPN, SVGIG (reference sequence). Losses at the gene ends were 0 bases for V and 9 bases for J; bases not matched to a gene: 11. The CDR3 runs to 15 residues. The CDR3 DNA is TGTGCCTGGAGTGTACGACTAGCAAGAGGAACTGAGCAGTTCTTC. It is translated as CAWSVRLARGTEQFF.

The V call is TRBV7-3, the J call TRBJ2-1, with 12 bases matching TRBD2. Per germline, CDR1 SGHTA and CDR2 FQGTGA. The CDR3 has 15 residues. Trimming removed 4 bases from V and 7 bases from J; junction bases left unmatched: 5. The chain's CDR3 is CASSSGTSGYNEQFF. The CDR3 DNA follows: TGTGCCAGCAGCTCTGGGACTAGCGGGTATAATGAGCAGTTCTTC.

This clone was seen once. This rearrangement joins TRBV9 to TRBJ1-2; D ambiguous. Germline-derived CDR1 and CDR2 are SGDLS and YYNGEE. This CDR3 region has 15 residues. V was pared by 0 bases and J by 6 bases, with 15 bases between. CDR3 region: CASSVGLLPENGYTF. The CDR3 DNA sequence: TGTGCCAGCAGCGTAGGTCTCCTTCCTGAGAATGGCTACACCTTC.

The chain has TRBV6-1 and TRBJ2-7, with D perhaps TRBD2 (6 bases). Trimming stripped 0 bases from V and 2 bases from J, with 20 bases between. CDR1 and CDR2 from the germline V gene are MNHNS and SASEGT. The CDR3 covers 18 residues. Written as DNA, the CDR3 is TGTGCCAGCAGTGAAGCGCTTCGATCCGTGCGGGATCCCTACGAGCAGTACTTC. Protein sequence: CASSEALRSVRDPYEQYF.

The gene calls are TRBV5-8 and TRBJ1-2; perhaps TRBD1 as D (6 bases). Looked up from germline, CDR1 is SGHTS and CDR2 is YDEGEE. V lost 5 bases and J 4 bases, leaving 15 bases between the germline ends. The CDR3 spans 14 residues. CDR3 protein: CASSLTGSVYGYTF. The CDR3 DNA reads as TGTGCCAGCAGTCTGACAGGATCCGTCTATGGCTACACCTTC.

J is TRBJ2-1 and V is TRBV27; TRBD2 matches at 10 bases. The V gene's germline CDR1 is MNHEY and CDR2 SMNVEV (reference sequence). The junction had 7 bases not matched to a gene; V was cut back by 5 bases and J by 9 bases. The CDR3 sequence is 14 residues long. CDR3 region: CASSRYGTSVEQFF. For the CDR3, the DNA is TGTGCCAGCAGTCGTTACGGGACTAGCGTTGAGCAGTTCTTC.

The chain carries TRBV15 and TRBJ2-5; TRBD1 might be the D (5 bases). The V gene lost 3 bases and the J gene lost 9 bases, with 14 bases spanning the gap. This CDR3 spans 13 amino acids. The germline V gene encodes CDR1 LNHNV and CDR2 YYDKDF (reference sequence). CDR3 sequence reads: CATSRADSPAQYF. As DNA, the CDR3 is TGTGCCACCAGCAGGGCAGACAGCCCGGCCCAGTACTTC.

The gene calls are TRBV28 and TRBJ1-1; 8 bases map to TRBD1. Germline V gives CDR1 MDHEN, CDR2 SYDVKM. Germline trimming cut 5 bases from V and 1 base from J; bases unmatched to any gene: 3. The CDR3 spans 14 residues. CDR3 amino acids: CASSHRGTNTEAFF. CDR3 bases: TGTGCCAGCAGTCACAGGGGGACGAACACTGAAGCTTTCTTT.

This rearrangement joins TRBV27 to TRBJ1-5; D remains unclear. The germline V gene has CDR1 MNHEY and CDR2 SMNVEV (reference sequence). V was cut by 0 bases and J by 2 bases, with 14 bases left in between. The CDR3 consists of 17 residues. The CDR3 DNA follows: TGTGCCAGCAGTTTATCCTCCTTGAGGGCCGGCAATCAGCCCCAGCATTTT. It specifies CASSLSSLRAGNQPQHF.

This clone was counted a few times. The chain's CDR3 is CASSEFVTDNTEAFF. The CDR3, as DNA: TGTGCCAGCAGTGAATTCGTCACAGATAACACTGAAGCTTTCTTT. The chain combines TRBV6-1 with TRBJ1-1; D unresolved. V was trimmed by 2 bases and J by 2 bases, leaving 12 bases between them. Germline values: CDR1 MNHNS, CDR2 SASEGT. CDR3 size: 15 residues.

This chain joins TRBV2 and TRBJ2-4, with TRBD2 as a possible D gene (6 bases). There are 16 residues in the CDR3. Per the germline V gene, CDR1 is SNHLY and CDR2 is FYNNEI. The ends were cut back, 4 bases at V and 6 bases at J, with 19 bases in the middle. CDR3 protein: CASSAVAEGRGNIQYF. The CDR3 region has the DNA TGTGCCAGCAGTGCGGTGGCGGAGGGAAGGGGAAACATTCAGTACTTC.

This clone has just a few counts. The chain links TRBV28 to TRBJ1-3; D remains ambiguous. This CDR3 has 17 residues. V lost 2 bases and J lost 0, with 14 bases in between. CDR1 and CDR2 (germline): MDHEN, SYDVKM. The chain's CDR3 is CASSLTAYLISGNTIYF. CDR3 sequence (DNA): TGTGCCAGCAGTTTAACAGCATACCTAATCTCTGGAAACACCATATATTTT.

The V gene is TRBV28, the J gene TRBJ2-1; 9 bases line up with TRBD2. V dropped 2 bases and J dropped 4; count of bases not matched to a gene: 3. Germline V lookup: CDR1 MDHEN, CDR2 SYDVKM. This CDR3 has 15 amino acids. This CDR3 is CASSLRREGYNEQFF. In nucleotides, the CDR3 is TGTGCCAGCAGTTTACGGCGGGAGGGGTACAATGAGCAGTTCTTC.

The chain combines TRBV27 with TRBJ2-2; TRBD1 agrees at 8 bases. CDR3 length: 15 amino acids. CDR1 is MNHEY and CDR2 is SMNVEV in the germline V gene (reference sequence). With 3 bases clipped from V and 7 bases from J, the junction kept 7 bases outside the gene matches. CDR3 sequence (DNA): TGTGCCAGCAGTTTCCCACCCGGACAGGGCGGGGAGCTGTTTTTT. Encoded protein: CASSFPPGQGGELFF.

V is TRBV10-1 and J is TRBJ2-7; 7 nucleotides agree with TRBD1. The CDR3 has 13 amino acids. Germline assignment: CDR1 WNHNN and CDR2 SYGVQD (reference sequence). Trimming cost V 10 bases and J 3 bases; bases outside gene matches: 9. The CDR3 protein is CANRDRKSYEQYF. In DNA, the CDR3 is TGCGCCAACCGGGACAGAAAAAGCTACGAGCAGTACTTC.

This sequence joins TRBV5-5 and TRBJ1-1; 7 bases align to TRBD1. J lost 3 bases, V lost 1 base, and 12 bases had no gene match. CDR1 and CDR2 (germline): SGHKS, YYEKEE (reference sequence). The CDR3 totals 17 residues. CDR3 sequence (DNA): TGTGCCAGCAGCTTGAGGAGGGGGCGATTCGTGGACACTGAAGCTTTCTTT. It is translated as CASSLRRGRFVDTEAFF.

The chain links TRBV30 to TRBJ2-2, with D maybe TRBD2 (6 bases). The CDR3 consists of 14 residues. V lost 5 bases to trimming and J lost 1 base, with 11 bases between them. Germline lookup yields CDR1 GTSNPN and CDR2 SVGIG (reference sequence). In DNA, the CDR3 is TGTGCCTGGGGGGGGAAGGTGAACACCGGGGAGCTGTTTTTT. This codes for CAWGGKVNTGELFF.

The CDR3 here is CASSYSRRNSYEQYF. CDR3 bases: TGTGCCAGCAGTTACTCGCGAAGAAACTCCTACGAGCAGTACTTC. V and J are TRBV6-5 and TRBJ2-7, with D uncertain. CDR1 and CDR2 (germline): MNHEY, SVGAGI. The germline V and J ends were trimmed by 0 bases and 0 bases, with 9 bases remaining between them. CDR3 length: 15 residues.

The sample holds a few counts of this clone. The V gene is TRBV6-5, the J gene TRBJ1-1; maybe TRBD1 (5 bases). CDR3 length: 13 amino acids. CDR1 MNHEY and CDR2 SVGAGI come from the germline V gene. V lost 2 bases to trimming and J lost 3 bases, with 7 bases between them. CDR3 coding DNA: TGTGCCAGCAGTTACGAAGGGGACACTGAAGCTTTCTTT. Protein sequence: CASSYEGDTEAFF.

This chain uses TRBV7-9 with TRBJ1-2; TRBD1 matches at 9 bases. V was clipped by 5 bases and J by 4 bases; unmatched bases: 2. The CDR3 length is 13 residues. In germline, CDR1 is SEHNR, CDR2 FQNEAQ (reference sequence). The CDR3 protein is CASSQDRGYGYTF. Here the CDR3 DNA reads TGTGCCAGCAGCCAGGACAGGGGCTATGGCTACACCTTC.